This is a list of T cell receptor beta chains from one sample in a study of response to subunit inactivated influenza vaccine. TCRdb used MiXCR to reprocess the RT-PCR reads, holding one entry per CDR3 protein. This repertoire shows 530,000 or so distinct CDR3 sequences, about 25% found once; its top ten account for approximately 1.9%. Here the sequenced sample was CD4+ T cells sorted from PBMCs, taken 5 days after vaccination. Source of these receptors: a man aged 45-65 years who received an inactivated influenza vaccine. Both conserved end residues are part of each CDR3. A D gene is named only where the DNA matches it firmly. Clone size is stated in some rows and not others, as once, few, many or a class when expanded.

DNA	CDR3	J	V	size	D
TGTGCCAGCAGTCCATGGTTGTCAGGGCGGACCTACTATGGCTACACCTTC	CASSPWLSGRTYYGYTF	TRBJ1-2	TRBV12-3/TRBV12-4	.	.
TGTGCCAGCAGCTCGATTAGCGGAGTCTACAATGAGCAGTTCTTC	CASSSISGVYNEQFF	TRBJ2-1	TRBV28	.	.
TGTGCCAGCAGTTTGCGGCAGGGGAGTCCCGGGGAGCTGTTTTTT	CASSLRQGSPGELFF	TRBJ2-2	TRBV28	.	.
TGTGCCAGCAGCCAGGATATGAACACTGAAGCTTTCTTT	CASSQDMNTEAFF	TRBJ1-1	TRBV14	.	.
TGTGCCAGCAGTTTACCGGGGGGGGTGAACACCGGGGAGCTGTTTTTT	CASSLPGGVNTGELFF	TRBJ2-2	TRBV28	few	TRBD2
TGTGCCAGCAGCTCCACATACTCTGGAAACACCATATATTTT	CASSSTYSGNTIYF	TRBJ1-3	TRBV5-6	few	.
TGCGCCAGCAGCCTCGGACGGGGGGAGGGACTTGAGCAGTTCTTC	CASSLGRGEGLEQFF	TRBJ2-1	TRBV5-1	few	TRBD2
TGCAGTGCAACAGCGGGAGGTGGTTACGAGCAGTACTTC	CSATAGGGYEQYF	TRBJ2-7	TRBV20-1	once	TRBD2
TGTGCCAGCAGCCCCCCGGACCTCTACTCCTACAATGAGCAGTTCTTC	CASSPPDLYSYNEQFF	TRBJ2-1	TRBV7-2	few	.
TGTGCCTGGAGTCGTGACAGGGGTTTTATATCCTACAATGAGCAGTTCTTC	CAWSRDRGFISYNEQFF	TRBJ2-1	TRBV30	few	TRBD1
TGCAGTGCTGGGCCATTGGGAGCGGGGTCGTACGAGCAGTACTTC	CSAGPLGAGSYEQYF	TRBJ2-7	TRBV20-1	.	TRBD2
TGCAGTGCTAGAGAGTTCCCCCCCATGGAGACCCAGTACTTC	CSAREFPPMETQYF	TRBJ2-5	TRBV20-1	few	.
TGCGCCAGCAGCTTGGAAGGGGGCGCGAACACCGGGGAGCTGTTTTTT	CASSLEGGANTGELFF	TRBJ2-2	TRBV5-1	many	TRBD1
TGTGCCAGCAGCTTAGCCTTGGTTAGCTCTGGGGCCAACGTCCTGACTTTC	CASSLALVSSGANVLTF	TRBJ2-6	TRBV7-9	.	.
TGTGCCAGCAGCTTATCGGGCGGGGCTGGGGTGAAGCAGTTCTTC	CASSLSGGAGVKQFF	TRBJ2-1	TRBV11-2	.	.
TGTGCCAGCAGTGTAGAAGGGTTCACAGATACGCAGTATTTT	CASSVEGFTDTQYF	TRBJ2-3	TRBV25-1	many	.
TGCAGTGCTATTAAGCCCCGGGGAACCAAAAACATTCAGTACTTC	CSAIKPRGTKNIQYF	TRBJ2-4	TRBV20-1	few	.
TGTGCCAGCAGCGGAGAGGGACTAGTTTTGAGTACGCAGTATTTT	CASSGEGLVLSTQYF	TRBJ2-3	TRBV7-6	.	TRBD2
TGTGCCAGCAGCTCGCACGGGACAAGGCACGATGAAGCTTTCTTT	CASSSHGTRHDEAFF	TRBJ1-1	TRBV5-6	.	.
TGTGCCACCAGTGATAGGGGAGGGACAGCCGCCTACAATGAGCAGTTCTTC	CATSDRGGTAAYNEQFF	TRBJ2-1	TRBV24-1	.	.
TGTGCCAGCAGGGAGGTTCAAAGCGTCTCTGGAAACACCATATATTTT	CASREVQSVSGNTIYF	TRBJ1-3	TRBV2	.	.
TGTGCCAGCAGCTTAGTAGTTAGCGGGGGGCGAAGCACAGATACGCAGTATTTT	CASSLVVSGGRSTDTQYF	TRBJ2-3	TRBV11-2	few	TRBD2
TGTGCCAGCAGTTTTTGGGGACCCACAGATACGCAGTATTTT	CASSFWGPTDTQYF	TRBJ2-3	TRBV28	.	.
TGCAGCGTTGAATTCGGCTACGAGCAGTACTTC	CSVEFGYEQYF	TRBJ2-7	TRBV29-1	few	.
TGCAGTGCTTCTAGGCAAGAGACCCAGTACTTC	CSASRQETQYF	TRBJ2-5	TRBV20-1	few	.
TGCGCCAGCAGCCAAGAGACCAGGGCCAACGAGCAGTACTTC	CASSQETRANEQYF	TRBJ2-7	TRBV4-1	.	.
TGTGCCAGCAGTCCCTCGGGGGCGGGAGAAAAACTGTTTTTT	CASSPSGAGEKLFF	TRBJ1-4	TRBV12-3/TRBV12-4	once	.
TGCAGTGCTAGAGCGGTTTGGGACTATGGCTACACCTTC	CSARAVWDYGYTF	TRBJ1-2	TRBV20-1	.	.
TGTGCCACCAGTGATCCCACTAGCACAGATACGCAGTATTTT	CATSDPTSTDTQYF	TRBJ2-3	TRBV24-1	.	.
TGTGCCAGTAGGCCCTCGGGGGCGAAGCGAGATACGCAGTATTTT	CASRPSGAKRDTQYF	TRBJ2-3	TRBV19	.	.
TGTGCCAGCAGTTTTTTGGCTAAATTGGGGGATGGCTACACCTTC	CASSFLAKLGDGYTF	TRBJ1-2	TRBV27	.	.
TGTGCCAGCAGTTTCTTTGCGGGGGGGCCATTCGAGCAGTTCTTC	CASSFFAGGPFEQFF	TRBJ2-1	TRBV12-3/TRBV12-4	few	TRBD2
TGCAGTGCTTTCACCCCCCCAAAAAACAATGAGCAGTTCTTC	CSAFTPPKNNEQFF	TRBJ2-1	TRBV20-1	.	.